These 21 T cell receptor beta chains originate from one sample sequenced in a study of blood T cell repertoires in COVID-19. The data were produced by immunoSEQ multiplex PCR, yet TCRdb's version contains in-frame clones alone and is incomplete. This table holds some 180,000 clones, around 85% found once. Sequences were obtained from peripheral blood. These receptors were collected from a man in his sixties or seventies with active or convalescent COVID-19.

V and J are TRBV7-3 and TRBJ1-1, with TRBD1 matching over 9 bases. From germline, CDR1 is SGHTA and CDR2 FQGTGA. V shed 2 bases and J 10 bases; nucleotides not matched to a gene: 2. This CDR3 is built from 12 residues. CDR3 DNA: TGTGCCAGCAGCTTAGGACAGGGGAGAGCTTTCTTT. Protein sequence: CASSLGQGRAFF.

The chain is built from TRBV18 and TRBJ1-2, with a possible D match to TRBD1 (6 bases). The CDR3 covers 15 residues. From germline, CDR1 is KGHSH and CDR2 LQKENI. Trimming pared 2 bases from V and 8 bases from J, leaving 18 bases between. CDR3 sequence reads: CASSPLSEGVEGYTF. The CDR3 DNA is TGTGCCAGCTCACCATTATCCGAGGGGGTTGAAGGCTACACCTTC.

Only a few counts were recorded for this clone. This chain uses TRBV5-1 with TRBJ1-6; a weak D match, TRBD1 (5 bases). This CDR3 has 17 amino acids. CDR1 and CDR2 from the germline V gene are SGHRS and YFSETQ. The ends were cut back, 0 bases at V and 6 bases at J, with 16 bases in the middle. The DNA of the CDR3 is TGCGCCAGCAGCTTGGCGGCAGGGCAATCGGCTAATTCACCCCTCCACTTT. Translating it yields CASSLAAGQSANSPLHF. The variable domain in full, with the rest retrieved from reference TRBV5-1 and TRBJ1-6, is KAGVTQTPRYLIKTRGQQVTLSCSPISGHRSVSWYQQTPGQGLQFLFEYFSETQRNKGNFPGRFSGRQFSNSRSEMNVSTLELGDSALYLCASSLAAGQSANSPLHFGNGTRLTVT.

The chain links TRBV10-3 to TRBJ2-2; 8 bases map to TRBD2. The V gene end was trimmed by 2 bases and the J gene end by 0 bases; junction bases not matched to a gene: 5. This CDR3 comprises 17 residues. Germline CDR1 ENHRY, CDR2 SYGVKD. The DNA for the CDR3 is TGTGCCATCAGTGAGGTACTAGCGGCTACGAACACCGGGGAGCTGTTTTTT. It encodes CAISEVLAATNTGELFF.

The J gene is TRBJ2-2, the V gene TRBV6-2 or TRBV6-3; D remains ambiguous. This CDR3 is 14 amino acids long. The V gene lost 0 bases and the J gene lost 5 bases, with 7 bases spanning the gap. Germline CDR1 reads MNHEY; CDR2 reads SVGEGT. CDR3 residues: CASSYSSRTGELFF. CDR3 nucleotide sequence: TGTGCCAGCAGTTACTCGTCCAGGACCGGGGAGCTGTTTTTT.

This chain connects TRBV4-3 to TRBJ1-5; 8 bases fit TRBD1. The CDR3 has 18 residues. Germline CDR1 is LGHNA and CDR2 is YSLEER. The junction had 16 bases not matched to a gene; V was cut back by 4 bases and J by 5 bases. CDR3: CASSPSLSGTGSDQPQHF. The CDR3 nucleotides are TGCGCCAGCAGCCCTTCCCTATCCGGGACAGGTTCTGATCAGCCCCAGCATTTT.

The chain uses TRBV9 and TRBJ1-3; no reliable D call. The germline CDR1 and CDR2 sequences are SGDLS and YYNGEE. The CDR3 covers 18 residues. The V and J ends lost 0 bases and 0 bases respectively, with 16 bases between them. The CDR3 spells CASSVGYPGLSSGNTIYF. As DNA, the CDR3 is TGTGCCAGCAGCGTAGGATACCCCGGACTAAGCTCTGGAAACACCATATATTTT.

The chain links TRBV4-3 to TRBJ1-2, with unresolved D. CDR1 and CDR2 (germline): LGHNA, YSLEER. The V end lost 0 bases, the J end lost 8 bases, and 22 bases lay between the germline ends. The CDR3 extends over 17 amino acids. CDR3 nucleotides: TGCGCCAGCAGCCAAGAGGAGGTCCGCCGGAGCCTTTCGGGCTACACCTTC. As protein: CASSQEEVRRSLSGYTF.

The chain combines TRBV2 with TRBJ1-1; 8 bases match TRBD1. CDR1 is SNHLY and CDR2 is FYNNEI in the germline V gene. V was clipped by 4 bases and J by 4 bases; unmatched bases: 5. This CDR3 region has 14 residues. CDR3 loop: CASSGQGSGTEAFF. The CDR3 bases are TGTGCCAGCAGTGGACAGGGGTCGGGCACTGAAGCTTTCTTT.

The V gene is TRBV30, the J gene TRBJ1-2; 7 positions agree with TRBD1. This CDR3 spans 13 amino acids. J lost 4 bases, V lost 5 bases, and 7 bases had no gene match. Germline V CDR1 and CDR2: GTSNPN, SVGIG (reference sequence). The CDR3 loop is CAWHRDRPYGYTF. CDR3 nucleotide sequence: TGTGCCTGGCACCGGGACAGACCCTATGGCTACACCTTC.

The V call is TRBV25-1, the J call TRBJ2-7; 9 positions agree with TRBD1. The V and J ends lost 3 bases and 2 bases, in that order; junction bases with no gene match: 8. The germline CDR1 and CDR2 sequences are MGHDK and SYGVNS. CDR3 size: 16 residues. The CDR3 DNA is TGTGCCAGCAGTGACCCCGGGACAGGGAGGACCTACGAGCAGTACTTC. Translating it yields CASSDPGTGRTYEQYF.

This clone has just one count. The rearrangement joins TRBV2 to TRBJ2-5, with D possibly being TRBD2 (5 bases). CDR1 and CDR2 (germline): SNHLY, FYNNEI. V was trimmed by 7 bases and J by 0 bases, leaving 9 bases between them. CDR3 length: 13 residues. CDR3 residues: CASKPGYQETQYF. CDR3 coding DNA: TGTGCCAGCAAGCCGGGATACCAAGAGACCCAGTACTTC.

This sequence joins TRBV9 and TRBJ1-5; D unclear. With 4 bases removed from V and 4 bases from J, the gap between germline ends came to 12 bases. The V gene's germline CDR1 is SGDLS and CDR2 YYNGEE. The CDR3 contains 14 residues. CDR3 in amino acids: CASSPTGGNQPQHF. As DNA, the CDR3 is TGTGCCAGCAGCCCCACGGGAGGAAATCAGCCCCAGCATTTT.

For the CDR3, the DNA is TGTGCCACCAGTGAGCCTATCACCGGTGGGACAGGGTATGGCATTCAGTACTTC. Its protein product is CATSEPITGGTGYGIQYF. The chain has TRBV24-1 and TRBJ2-4, with 9 bases aligning to TRBD1. In germline, CDR1 is KGHDR, CDR2 SFDVKD. V lost 4 bases, J lost 9 bases, and 18 bases stayed unmatched. This CDR3 region has 18 residues.

The V and J genes are TRBV19 and TRBJ2-2; the D gene is possibly TRBD2 (5 bases). CDR1 and CDR2 (germline): LNHDA, SQIVND (reference sequence). Deletions cut 8 bases from V and 7 bases from J, with 17 bases between. The CDR3 is 14 residues long. CDR3 sequence: CASGTSVGDGELFF. The CDR3 region has the DNA TGTGCCAGTGGAACCTCGGTCGGGGACGGGGAGCTGTTTTTT.

The V call is TRBV7-2, the J call TRBJ1-5, with 7 bases aligning to TRBD1. This CDR3 contains 14 residues. From germline, CDR1 is SGHTA and CDR2 FQGNSA. The V segment lost 5 bases and the J segment 7 bases; nucleotides outside the gene matches: 8. In DNA form, the CDR3 reads TGTGCCAGCAGCATCAACAGGGGAGTACAGCCCCAGCATTTT. Protein product: CASSINRGVQPQHF.

This clone was detected a few times. The chain is built from TRBV28 and TRBJ1-5; D call uncertain. V lost 5 bases and J 7 bases, leaving 15 bases between the germline ends. Germline CDR1 and CDR2: MDHEN and SYDVKM. The CDR3 runs 14 residues. The CDR3 DNA reads TGTGCCAGCAGTCTTAGAGGTCCGACCCAGCCCCAGCATTTT. Translating it yields CASSLRGPTQPQHF.

The genes are TRBV2 and TRBJ1-3, with D perhaps matching TRBD1 (5 bases). The CDR3 is made up of 16 amino acids. The ends were cut back, 2 bases at V and 1 base at J, with 12 bases in the middle. Germline-derived CDR1 and CDR2 are SNHLY and FYNNEI. The CDR3 loop is CASSELSGRSGNTIYF. CDR3 nucleotides: TGTGCCAGCAGTGAACTCTCAGGGAGGTCTGGAAACACCATATATTTT.

The chain is built from TRBV5-1 and TRBJ2-1; 9 bases fit TRBD2. The V gene end was trimmed by 10 bases and the J gene end by 5 bases; junction bases not matched to a gene: 7. This CDR3 spans 13 amino acids. The germline V gene has CDR1 SGHRS and CDR2 YFSETQ. In DNA form, the CDR3 reads TGCGCCTCTCGACTAGCGGAGAACAATGAGCAGTTCTTC. Protein sequence: CASRLAENNEQFF.

The chain joins TRBV18 to TRBJ1-1; perhaps TRBD1 as D (5 bases). This CDR3 has 13 amino acids. CDR1 KGHSH and CDR2 LQKENI come from the germline V gene. The ends were cut back, 3 bases at V and 7 bases at J, with 12 bases in the middle. CDR3 residues: CASSPMDNREAFF. The CDR3 DNA reads TGTGCCAGCTCACCTATGGACAACCGTGAAGCTTTCTTT. Variable domain in full (rest from reference TRBV18 and TRBJ1-1): NAGVMQNPRHLVRRRGQEARLRCSPMKGHSHVYWYRQLPEEGLKFMVYLQKENIIDESGMPKERFSAEFPKEGPSILRIQQVVRGDSAAYFCASSPMDNREAFFGQGTRLTVV.

In the case of this clone: Other DNA sequences in this specimen translate into the identical CDR3. This chain joins TRBV7-9 and TRBJ1-5; maybe TRBD1 (6 bases). Germline lookup yields CDR1 SEHNR and CDR2 FQNEAQ (reference sequence). The CDR3 extends over 14 amino acids. The germline V and J ends were trimmed by 3 bases and 1 base, with 7 bases remaining between them. The CDR3 sequence: CASSLRGSNQPQHF. CDR3 bases: TGTGCCAGCAGCTTGAGGGGGAGCAATCAGCCCCAGCATTTT.